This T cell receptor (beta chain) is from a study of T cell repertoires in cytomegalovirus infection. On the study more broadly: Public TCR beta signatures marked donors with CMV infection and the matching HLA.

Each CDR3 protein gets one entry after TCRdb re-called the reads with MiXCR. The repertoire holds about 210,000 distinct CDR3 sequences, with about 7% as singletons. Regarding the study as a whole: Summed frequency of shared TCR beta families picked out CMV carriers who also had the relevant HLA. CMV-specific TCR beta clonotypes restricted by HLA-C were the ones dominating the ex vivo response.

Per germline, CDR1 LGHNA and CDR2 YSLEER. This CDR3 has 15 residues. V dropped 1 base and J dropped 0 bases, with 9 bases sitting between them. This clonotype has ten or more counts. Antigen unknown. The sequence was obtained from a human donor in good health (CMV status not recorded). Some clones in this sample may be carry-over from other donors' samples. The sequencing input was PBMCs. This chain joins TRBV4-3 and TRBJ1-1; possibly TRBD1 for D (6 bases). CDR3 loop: CASSQGTGLNTEAFF. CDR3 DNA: TGCGCCAGCAGCCAAGGAACAGGGTTGAACACTGAAGCTTTCTTT.